This T cell receptor beta chain stems from a study of shared clonotypes between healthy human individuals. Background on the study: Donors, aged 18 to 49, were a couple of women and three men. Each donor contributed plates that comprised three CD4 naive, three CD4 memory, two CD8 naive and one CD8 memory.

From CD4+ cells came CD45RA+ naive and CD45RA-negative memory subsets. The CDR3 has 13 amino acids. Germline values: CDR1 MNHEY, CDR2 SVGAGI. V was shortened by 7 bases and J by 4 bases, with 11 bases between the two germline ends. About this clone: The antigen is not known.

The method was immunoSEQ multiplex PCR; TCRdb's version includes in-frame clones alone and lacks a portion of them. This repertoire shows about 2.3 million clones, roughly 90% found once; its top ten account for 0.3% to 0.45%. Study-level points and caveats: The sharing of 4.5% to 5.5% of naive CD4 clonotypes was seen across a handful of donors.

The chain employs TRBV6-5 and TRBJ1-5, with D possibly matching TRBD1 (6 bases). This TCR derives from a young man in good health. Some clones in this sample may be carry-over from other donors' samples. The sequenced material came from naive CD4+ T cells from PBMCs. The subset denotes: CD45RA+ positively selected. The CDR3 region has the DNA TGTGCCAGCAAATCGGGACAAAATCAGCCCCAGCATTTT. As protein: CASKSGQNQPQHF.